This T cell receptor beta chain appears in the sequencing data of a study of T cells after yellow fever vaccination. Each CDR3 protein gets one entry after TCRdb re-called the 5' RACE reads with MiXCR. The sample records around 73,000 distinct CDR3 sequences, roughly 7.4% being singletons. The germline V and J ends were trimmed by 2 bases and 5 bases, with 8 bases remaining between them. Germline CDR1 reads SGHNT; CDR2 reads YYREEE (reference sequence). CDR3 length: 12 amino acids. Study-level findings and limits: Of the clonotypes, a small share occurred in both CD4 and CD8 compartments. A weaker secondary response peaked on day 5, the primary on day 15.

This clonotype was detected a few times. Its antigen remains unknown. The TCR sequence derives from a man under 40 who received the YFV17D yellow fever vaccine. This chain joins TRBV5-4 and TRBJ2-7; D remains unclear. The sample was CD8+ T cells sorted from PBMCs, taken on the day of the yellow fever booster vaccination. CDR3: CASSFGSDEQYF. CDR3 sequence (DNA): TGTGCCAGCAGCTTCGGGTCTGACGAGCAGTACTTC.